Presented here are 2 T cell receptor beta chains from one specimen sequenced in a study of radiotherapy plus CTLA-4 blockade in lung cancer. This table comes from immunoSEQ multiplex PCR, and its TCRdb copy is limited to in-frame clones, with some not included. The profile shows some 74,000 clones, around 80% of them singletons. The specimen comprised peripheral blood, sampled from a patient treated with radiotherapy plus ipilimumab. Receptors originate from a human donor with non-small cell lung cancer who had a complete response to radiotherapy plus ipilimumab.

The rearrangement uses TRBV6-5 and TRBJ1-2, with 11 bases identical to TRBD1. The CDR3 is 15 residues long. Trimming removed 6 bases from V and 5 bases from J; junction bases left unmatched: 8. In germline, CDR1 is MNHEY, CDR2 SVGAGI. Written as DNA, the CDR3 is TGTGCCAGCAGCCCCGGGACAGGGGGTTATTATGGCTACACCTTC. It codes for CASSPGTGGYYGYTF.

The chain uses TRBV28 and TRBJ2-1, with a tentative D call TRBD2 (5 bases). The CDR3 spans 18 residues. CDR1 is MDHEN, CDR2 SYDVKM, per germline. Trimming stripped 7 bases from V and 0 bases from J, with 22 bases between. Written as DNA, the CDR3 is TGTGCCAGCACTCAAAGCGGTTGGTTCAGAAACTCCTACAATGAGCAGTTCTTC. It yields the protein CASTQSGWFRNSYNEQFF.